Detailed here is one TCR beta chain. This specimen comes from a study of blood T cell repertoires in COVID-19. This CDR3 is built from 15 residues. Germline loops: CDR1 LGHDT, CDR2 YNNKEL (reference sequence). V was pared by 3 bases and J by 5 bases, with 13 bases between. TCRdb's copy holds only in-frame clones and misses some; the assay was immunoSEQ multiplex PCR. The profile shows some 300,000 clones, approximately 86% of them singletons. The sequence was obtained from a woman aged 70-85 years with COVID-19, enrolled during active disease. Sequencing used peripheral blood. The chain couples TRBV3-1 (or the pseudogene TRBV3-2) to TRBJ2-2, with D perhaps TRBD2 (7 bases). Here the CDR3 reads CASSQGGLGTGELFF. The CDR3, as DNA: TGTGCCAGCAGCCAGGGGGGGCTGGGGACCGGGGAGCTGTTTTTT.